This T cell receptor (beta chain) was recovered during a study of OX40 agonist ivuxolimab in advanced cancers. Concerning this clone: Its antigen is unidentified.

Study results and limitations: Individuals who were partial responders at 0.1-3.0 mg/kg had clonal expansion that ranked among the lowest.

TCRdb's table, derived via immunoSEQ multiplex PCR, lists solely in-frame clones and lacks some. The sample holds 40,000 or so clones; around four fifths are singletons and the top ten take approximately 35%. The CDR3 totals 12 residues. Trimming cost V 8 bases and J 1 base, with 9 bases left between them. Germline CDR1 and CDR2: SGHRS and YFSETQ. The TCR was taken from an adult with an advanced solid tumor such as melanoma, head and neck, liver or kidney cancer. This rearrangement joins TRBV5-1 to TRBJ2-5, with D uncertain. The specimen was CD4+ or CD8+ T cells sorted from blood, collected in a trial of the OX40 agonist ivuxolimab. CDR3 in amino acids: CASAQSQETQYF. CDR3 bases: TGCGCCAGTGCACAGTCCCAAGAGACCCAGTACTTC. Together with reference TRBV5-1 and TRBJ2-5, the CDR3 gives the full variable domain: KAGVTQTPRYLIKTRGQQVTLSCSPISGHRSVSWYQQTPGQGLQFLFEYFSETQRNKGNFPGRFSGRQFSNSRSEMNVSTLELGDSALYLCASAQSQETQYFGPGTRLLVL.